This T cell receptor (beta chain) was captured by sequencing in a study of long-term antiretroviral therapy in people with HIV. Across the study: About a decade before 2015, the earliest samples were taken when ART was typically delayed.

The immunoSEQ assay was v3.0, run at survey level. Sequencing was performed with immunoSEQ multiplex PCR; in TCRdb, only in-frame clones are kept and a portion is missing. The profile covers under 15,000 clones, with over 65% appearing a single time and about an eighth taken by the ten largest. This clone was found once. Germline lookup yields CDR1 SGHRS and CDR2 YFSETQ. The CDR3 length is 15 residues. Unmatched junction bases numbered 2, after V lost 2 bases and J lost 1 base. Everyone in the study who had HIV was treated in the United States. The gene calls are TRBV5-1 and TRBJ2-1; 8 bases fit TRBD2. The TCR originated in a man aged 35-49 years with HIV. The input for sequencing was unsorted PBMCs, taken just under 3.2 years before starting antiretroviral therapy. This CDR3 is CASSLGGRSYNEQFF. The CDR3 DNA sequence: TGCGCCAGCAGCTTAGGCGGGAGGTCCTACAATGAGCAGTTCTTC.